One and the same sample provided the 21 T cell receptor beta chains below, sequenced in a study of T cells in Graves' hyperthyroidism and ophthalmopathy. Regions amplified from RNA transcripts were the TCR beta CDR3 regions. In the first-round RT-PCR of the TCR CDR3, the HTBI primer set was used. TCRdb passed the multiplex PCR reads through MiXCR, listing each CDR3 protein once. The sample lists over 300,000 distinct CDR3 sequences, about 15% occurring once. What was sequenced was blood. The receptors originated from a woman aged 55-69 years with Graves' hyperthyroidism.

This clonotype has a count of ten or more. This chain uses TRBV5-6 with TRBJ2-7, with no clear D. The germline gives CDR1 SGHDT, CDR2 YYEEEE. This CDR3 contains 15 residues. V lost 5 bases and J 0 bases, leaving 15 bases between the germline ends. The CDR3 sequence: CASRPYGLGSYEQYF. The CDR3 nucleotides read TGTGCCAGCAGACCTTACGGCTTGGGCTCCTACGAGCAGTACTTC. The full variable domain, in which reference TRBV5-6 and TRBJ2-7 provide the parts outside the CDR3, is DAGVTQSPTHLIKTRGQQVTLRCSPKSGHDTVSWYQQALGQGPQFIFQYYEEEERQRGNFPDRFSGHQFPNYSSELNVNALLLGDSALYLCASRPYGLGSYEQYFGPGTRLTVT.

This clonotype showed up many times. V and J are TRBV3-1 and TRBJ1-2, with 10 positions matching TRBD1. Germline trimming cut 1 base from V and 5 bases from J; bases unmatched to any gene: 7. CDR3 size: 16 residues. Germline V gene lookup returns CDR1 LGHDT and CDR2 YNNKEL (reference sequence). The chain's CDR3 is CASSQVRDRGFYGYTF. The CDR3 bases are TGTGCCAGCAGCCAAGTACGGGACAGGGGATTTTATGGCTACACCTTC. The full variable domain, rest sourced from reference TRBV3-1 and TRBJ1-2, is DTAVSQTPKYLVTQMGNDKSIKCEQNLGHDTMYWYKQDSKKFLKIMFSYNNKELIINETVPNRFSPKSPDKAHLNLHINSLELGDSAVYFCASSQVRDRGFYGYTFGSGTRLTVV.

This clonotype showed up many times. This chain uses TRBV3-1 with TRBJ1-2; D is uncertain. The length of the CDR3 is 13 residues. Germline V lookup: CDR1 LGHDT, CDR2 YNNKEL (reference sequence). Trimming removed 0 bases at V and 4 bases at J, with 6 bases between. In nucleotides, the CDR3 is TGTGCCAGCAGCCAAGATGGCGGCTATGGCTACACCTTC. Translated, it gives CASSQDGGYGYTF.

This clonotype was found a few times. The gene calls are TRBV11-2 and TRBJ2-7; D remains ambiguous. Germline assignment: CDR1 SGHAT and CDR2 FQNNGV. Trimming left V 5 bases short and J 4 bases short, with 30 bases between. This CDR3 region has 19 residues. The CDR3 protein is CASSHTARWRRHTPYEQYF. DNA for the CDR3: TGTGCCAGCAGCCACACCGCTCGTTGGCGGCGTCATACGCCGTACGAGCAGTACTTC.

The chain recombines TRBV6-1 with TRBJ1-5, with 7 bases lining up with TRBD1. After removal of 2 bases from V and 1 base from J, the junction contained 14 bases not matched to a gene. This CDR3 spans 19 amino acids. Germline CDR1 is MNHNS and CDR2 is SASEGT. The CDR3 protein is CASSERAGGGTVSNQPQHF. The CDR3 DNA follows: TGTGCCAGCAGTGAAAGAGCAGGGGGGGGGACGGTGAGCAATCAGCCCCAGCATTTT.

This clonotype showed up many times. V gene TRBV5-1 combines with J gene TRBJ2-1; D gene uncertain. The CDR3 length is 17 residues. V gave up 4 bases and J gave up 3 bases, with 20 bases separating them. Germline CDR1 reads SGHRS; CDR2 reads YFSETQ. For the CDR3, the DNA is TGCGCCAGCAGCAGAGAGGCCGGCGCCCACTACTACAATGAGCAGTTCTTC. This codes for CASSREAGAHYYNEQFF.

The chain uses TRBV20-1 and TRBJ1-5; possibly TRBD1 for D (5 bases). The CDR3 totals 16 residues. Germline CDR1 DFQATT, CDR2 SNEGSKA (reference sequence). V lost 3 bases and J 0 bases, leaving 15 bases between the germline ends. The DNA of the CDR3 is TGCAGTGCTAGCCCCAGGGTCCTATATAGCAATCAGCCCCAGCATTTT. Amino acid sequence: CSASPRVLYSNQPQHF.

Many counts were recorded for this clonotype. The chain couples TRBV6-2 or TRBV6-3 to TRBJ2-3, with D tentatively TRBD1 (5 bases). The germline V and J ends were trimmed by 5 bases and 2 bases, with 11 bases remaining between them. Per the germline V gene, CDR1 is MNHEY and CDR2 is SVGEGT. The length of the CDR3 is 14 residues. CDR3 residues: CASSRQRYTDTQYF. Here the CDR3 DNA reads TGTGCCAGCAGTCGACAGCGATACACAGATACGCAGTATTTT.

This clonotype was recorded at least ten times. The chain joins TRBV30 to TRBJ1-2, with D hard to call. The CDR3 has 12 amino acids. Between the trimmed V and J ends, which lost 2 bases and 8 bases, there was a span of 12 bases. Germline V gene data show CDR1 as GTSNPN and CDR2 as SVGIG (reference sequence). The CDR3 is CAWSPTGVGYTF. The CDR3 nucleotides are TGTGCCTGGAGTCCAACCGGCGTCGGCTACACCTTC.

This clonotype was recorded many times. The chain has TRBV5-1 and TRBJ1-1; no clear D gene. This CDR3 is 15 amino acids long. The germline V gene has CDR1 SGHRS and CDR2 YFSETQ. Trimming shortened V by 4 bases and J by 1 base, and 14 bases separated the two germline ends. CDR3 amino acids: CASSPWVGSNTEAFF. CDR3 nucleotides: TGCGCCAGCAGCCCGTGGGTGGGTTCGAACACTGAAGCTTTCTTT.

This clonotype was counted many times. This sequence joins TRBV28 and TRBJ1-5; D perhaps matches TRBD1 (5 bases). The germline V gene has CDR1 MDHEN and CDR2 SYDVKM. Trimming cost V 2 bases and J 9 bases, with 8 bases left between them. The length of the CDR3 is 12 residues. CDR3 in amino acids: CASSLGGRPQHF. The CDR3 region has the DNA TGTGCCAGCAGTTTAGGGGGTCGGCCCCAGCATTTT.

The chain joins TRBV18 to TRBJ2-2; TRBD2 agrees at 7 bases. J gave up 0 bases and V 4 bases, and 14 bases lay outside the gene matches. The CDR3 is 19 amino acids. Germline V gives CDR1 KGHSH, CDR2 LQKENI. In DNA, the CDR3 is TGTGCCAGCTCACTACAATCCCCTAGCGGAGTCGCGAACACCGGGGAGCTGTTTTTT. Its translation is CASSLQSPSGVANTGELFF.

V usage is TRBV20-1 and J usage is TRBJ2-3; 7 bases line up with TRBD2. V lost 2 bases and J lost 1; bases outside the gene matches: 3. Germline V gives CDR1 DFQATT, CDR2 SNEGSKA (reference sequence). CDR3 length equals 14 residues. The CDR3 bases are TGCAGTGCTAGAACTAGCGCAGGCACAGATACGCAGTATTTT. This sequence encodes CSARTSAGTDTQYF.

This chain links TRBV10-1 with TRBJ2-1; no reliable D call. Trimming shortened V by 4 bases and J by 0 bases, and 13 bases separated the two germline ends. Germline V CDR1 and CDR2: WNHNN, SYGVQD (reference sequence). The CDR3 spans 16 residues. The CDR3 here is CASSGPRASSYNEQFF. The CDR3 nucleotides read TGCGCCAGCAGTGGACCCCGGGCGAGCTCCTACAATGAGCAGTTCTTC.

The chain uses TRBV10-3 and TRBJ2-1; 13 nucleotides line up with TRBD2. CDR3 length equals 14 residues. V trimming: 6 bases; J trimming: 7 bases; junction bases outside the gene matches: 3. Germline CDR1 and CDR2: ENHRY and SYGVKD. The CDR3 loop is CAIRGLAGVNEQFF. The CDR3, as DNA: TGTGCCATCAGAGGACTAGCGGGAGTAAATGAGCAGTTCTTC.

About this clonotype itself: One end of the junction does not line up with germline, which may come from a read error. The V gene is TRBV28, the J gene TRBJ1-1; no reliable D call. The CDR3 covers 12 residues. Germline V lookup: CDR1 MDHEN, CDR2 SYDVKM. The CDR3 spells CASSLSLTEALF. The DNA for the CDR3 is TGTGCCAGCAGTTTATCCCTCACTGAAGCTCTCTTT.

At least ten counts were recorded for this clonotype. The chain's CDR3 is CASSEGVATDTQYF. The DNA of the CDR3 is TGTGCCAGCAGTGAAGGCGTTGCCACAGATACGCAGTATTTT. The rearrangement uses TRBV2 and TRBJ2-3; D is unresolved. The V gene's germline CDR1 is SNHLY and CDR2 FYNNEI. The CDR3 has 14 amino acids. Trimming removed 1 base at V and 2 bases at J, with 7 bases between.

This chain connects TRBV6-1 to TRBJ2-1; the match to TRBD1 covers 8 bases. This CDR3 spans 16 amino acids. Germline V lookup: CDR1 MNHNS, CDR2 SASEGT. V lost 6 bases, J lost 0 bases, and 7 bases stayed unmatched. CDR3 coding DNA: TGTGCCAGCAGATCGCTCCAGGGGGCCTCCTACAATGAGCAGTTCTTC. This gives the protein CASRSLQGASYNEQFF.

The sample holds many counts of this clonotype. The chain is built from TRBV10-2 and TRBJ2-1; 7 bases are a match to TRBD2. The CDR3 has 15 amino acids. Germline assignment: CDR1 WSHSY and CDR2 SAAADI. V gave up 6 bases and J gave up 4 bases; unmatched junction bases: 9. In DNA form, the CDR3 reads TGCGCCAGCAGCGGATCTAGCGGACTTTACAATGAGCAGTTCTTC. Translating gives CASSGSSGLYNEQFF.

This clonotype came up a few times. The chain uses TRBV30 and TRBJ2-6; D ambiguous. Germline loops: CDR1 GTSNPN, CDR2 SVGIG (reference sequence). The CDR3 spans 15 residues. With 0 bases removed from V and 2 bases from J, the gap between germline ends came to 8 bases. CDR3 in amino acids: CAWSVASPGANVLTF. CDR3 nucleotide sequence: TGTGCCTGGAGTGTAGCTAGTCCTGGGGCCAACGTCCTGACTTTC.

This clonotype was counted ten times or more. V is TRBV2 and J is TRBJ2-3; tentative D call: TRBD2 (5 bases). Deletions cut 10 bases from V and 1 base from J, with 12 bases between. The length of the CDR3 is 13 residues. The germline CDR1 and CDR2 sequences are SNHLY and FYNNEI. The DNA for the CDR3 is TGTGCCACGAGGGCCTCCGGCACAGATACGCAGTATTTT. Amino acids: CATRASGTDTQYF.